By share, the clone carrying this T cell receptor delta chain counts as large. TCRdb ran CATT on the reads. The profile shows about 3,100 delta-chain clones, roughly 3.9% of them singletons. The data originate from a study of gamma-delta chains in newborns, infants, children. For the study at large: Innate gammadelta T cells reportedly expand polyclonally right after birth, driven by microbial exposure, per the title.

V was pared by 4 bases and J by 1 base, with 11 bases of the junction left unmatched. Germline V gene data show CDR1 as GEAIGNYY and CDR2 as EKD. CDR3 size: 18 residues. The receptor comes from a child who was a newborn, infant or young child, either healthy, febrile or measles-vaccinated (not recorded which). Sequencing was done on a sample of blood. The chain carries TRDV2 and TRDJ1; TRDD3 matches 13 bases. The CDR3 nucleotides read TGTGCCTGTGAGTCCCTCGGTACTGGGGGATACGTCACCGATAAACTCATCTTT. It encodes CACESLGTGGYVTDKLIF.